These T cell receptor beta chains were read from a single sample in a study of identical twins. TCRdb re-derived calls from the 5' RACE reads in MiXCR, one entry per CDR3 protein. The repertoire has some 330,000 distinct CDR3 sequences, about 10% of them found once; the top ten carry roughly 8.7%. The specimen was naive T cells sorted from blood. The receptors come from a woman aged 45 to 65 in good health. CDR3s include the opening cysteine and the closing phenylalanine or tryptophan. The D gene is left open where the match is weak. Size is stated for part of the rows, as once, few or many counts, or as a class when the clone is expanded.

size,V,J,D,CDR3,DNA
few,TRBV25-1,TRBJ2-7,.,CASSEWVRGRYEQYF,TGTGCCAGCAGTGAATGGGTCAGGGGCCGGTACGAGCAGTACTTC
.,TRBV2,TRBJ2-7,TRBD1,CASGLGQGPYEQYF,TGTGCCAGCGGCTTGGGACAGGGACCCTACGAGCAGTACTTC
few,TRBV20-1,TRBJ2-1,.,CSGRQVGEQFF,TGCAGTGGAAGGCAAGTCGGTGAGCAGTTCTTC
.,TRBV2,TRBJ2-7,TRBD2,CASSASGSPIGEQYF,TGTGCCAGCAGTGCCAGCGGGAGCCCCATTGGCGAGCAGTACTTC
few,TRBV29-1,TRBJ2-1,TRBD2,CSSREFRDEQFF,TGCAGCTCGCGGGAGTTTAGGGATGAGCAGTTCTTC
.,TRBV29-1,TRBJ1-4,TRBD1,CSVEEPGQGVSNEKLFF,TGCAGCGTTGAAGAACCGGGACAGGGAGTTTCTAATGAAAAACTGTTTTTT
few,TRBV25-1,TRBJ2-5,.,CASSEWGETQYF,TGTGCCAGCAGTGAATGGGGGGAGACCCAGTACTTC
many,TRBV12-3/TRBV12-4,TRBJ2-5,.,CASSLAPQETQYF,TGTGCCAGCAGTTTAGCCCCTCAAGAGACCCAGTACTTC
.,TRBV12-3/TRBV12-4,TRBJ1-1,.,CASSLNRANTEAFF,TGTGCCAGCAGTTTAAACAGGGCCAACACTGAAGCTTTCTTT
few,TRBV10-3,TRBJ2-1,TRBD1,CAISESGTGGGEQFF,TGTGCCATCAGTGAGTCCGGGACAGGGGGCGGTGAGCAGTTCTTC
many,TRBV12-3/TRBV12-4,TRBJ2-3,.,CASRERTALTDTQYF,TGTGCCAGCAGGGAAAGGACAGCCCTCACAGATACGCAGTATTTT
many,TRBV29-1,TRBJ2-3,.,CSVRSASSTDTQYF,TGCAGCGTCCGCTCAGCGTCGAGCACAGATACGCAGTATTTT
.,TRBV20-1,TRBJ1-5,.,CSARGSFDHNQPQHF,TGCAGTGCTAGGGGGTCGTTTGACCACAATCAGCCCCAGCATTTT
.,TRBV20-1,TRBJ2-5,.,CSARGGVASRTLTQYF,TGCAGTGCTAGGGGCGGAGTGGCTAGCCGTACTCTTACCCAGTACTTC
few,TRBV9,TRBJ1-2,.,CASSGKWASNYGYTF,TGTGCCAGCAGCGGAAAATGGGCCTCTAACTATGGCTACACCTTC
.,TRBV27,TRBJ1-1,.,CASCPSSGNTEAFF,TGTGCCAGCTGCCCCAGTTCGGGAAACACTGAAGCTTTCTTT
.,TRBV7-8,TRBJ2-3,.,CASSSISGDRSDTQYF,TGTGCCAGCAGCTCGATATCGGGGGATCGCTCAGATACGCAGTATTTT
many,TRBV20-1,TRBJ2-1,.,CSASGGYSYNEQFF,TGCAGTGCTAGTGGCGGGTACTCCTACAATGAGCAGTTCTTC